This TCR beta chain was obtained from a study of blood T cells in healthy people across ages. Study observations and caveats: The recorded TCR beta diversity per million T cells decreased in a roughly linear manner with age.

A second PCR of about 7 to 11 cycles used a sample-barcoded 5' primer and a J-beta primer mix. Each CDR3 protein is one row after TCRdb ran MiXCR on the 5' RACE reads. The sample carries around 1,500,000 distinct CDR3 sequences, approximately 28% recorded once. V was shortened by 8 bases and J by 12 bases, with 16 bases between the two germline ends. CDR1 and CDR2 from the germline V gene are SNHLY and FYNNEI. The CDR3 extends over 11 amino acids. This clonotype was detected many times. The antigen is unknown. The chain combines TRBV2 with TRBJ2-5; D is uncertain. What was sequenced was blood. This TCR was recovered from a young woman in good health. The CDR3 nucleotides read TGTGCCAGCGGGCGGTCGTTTAACGAGTACTTC. Translation: CASGRSFNEYF.